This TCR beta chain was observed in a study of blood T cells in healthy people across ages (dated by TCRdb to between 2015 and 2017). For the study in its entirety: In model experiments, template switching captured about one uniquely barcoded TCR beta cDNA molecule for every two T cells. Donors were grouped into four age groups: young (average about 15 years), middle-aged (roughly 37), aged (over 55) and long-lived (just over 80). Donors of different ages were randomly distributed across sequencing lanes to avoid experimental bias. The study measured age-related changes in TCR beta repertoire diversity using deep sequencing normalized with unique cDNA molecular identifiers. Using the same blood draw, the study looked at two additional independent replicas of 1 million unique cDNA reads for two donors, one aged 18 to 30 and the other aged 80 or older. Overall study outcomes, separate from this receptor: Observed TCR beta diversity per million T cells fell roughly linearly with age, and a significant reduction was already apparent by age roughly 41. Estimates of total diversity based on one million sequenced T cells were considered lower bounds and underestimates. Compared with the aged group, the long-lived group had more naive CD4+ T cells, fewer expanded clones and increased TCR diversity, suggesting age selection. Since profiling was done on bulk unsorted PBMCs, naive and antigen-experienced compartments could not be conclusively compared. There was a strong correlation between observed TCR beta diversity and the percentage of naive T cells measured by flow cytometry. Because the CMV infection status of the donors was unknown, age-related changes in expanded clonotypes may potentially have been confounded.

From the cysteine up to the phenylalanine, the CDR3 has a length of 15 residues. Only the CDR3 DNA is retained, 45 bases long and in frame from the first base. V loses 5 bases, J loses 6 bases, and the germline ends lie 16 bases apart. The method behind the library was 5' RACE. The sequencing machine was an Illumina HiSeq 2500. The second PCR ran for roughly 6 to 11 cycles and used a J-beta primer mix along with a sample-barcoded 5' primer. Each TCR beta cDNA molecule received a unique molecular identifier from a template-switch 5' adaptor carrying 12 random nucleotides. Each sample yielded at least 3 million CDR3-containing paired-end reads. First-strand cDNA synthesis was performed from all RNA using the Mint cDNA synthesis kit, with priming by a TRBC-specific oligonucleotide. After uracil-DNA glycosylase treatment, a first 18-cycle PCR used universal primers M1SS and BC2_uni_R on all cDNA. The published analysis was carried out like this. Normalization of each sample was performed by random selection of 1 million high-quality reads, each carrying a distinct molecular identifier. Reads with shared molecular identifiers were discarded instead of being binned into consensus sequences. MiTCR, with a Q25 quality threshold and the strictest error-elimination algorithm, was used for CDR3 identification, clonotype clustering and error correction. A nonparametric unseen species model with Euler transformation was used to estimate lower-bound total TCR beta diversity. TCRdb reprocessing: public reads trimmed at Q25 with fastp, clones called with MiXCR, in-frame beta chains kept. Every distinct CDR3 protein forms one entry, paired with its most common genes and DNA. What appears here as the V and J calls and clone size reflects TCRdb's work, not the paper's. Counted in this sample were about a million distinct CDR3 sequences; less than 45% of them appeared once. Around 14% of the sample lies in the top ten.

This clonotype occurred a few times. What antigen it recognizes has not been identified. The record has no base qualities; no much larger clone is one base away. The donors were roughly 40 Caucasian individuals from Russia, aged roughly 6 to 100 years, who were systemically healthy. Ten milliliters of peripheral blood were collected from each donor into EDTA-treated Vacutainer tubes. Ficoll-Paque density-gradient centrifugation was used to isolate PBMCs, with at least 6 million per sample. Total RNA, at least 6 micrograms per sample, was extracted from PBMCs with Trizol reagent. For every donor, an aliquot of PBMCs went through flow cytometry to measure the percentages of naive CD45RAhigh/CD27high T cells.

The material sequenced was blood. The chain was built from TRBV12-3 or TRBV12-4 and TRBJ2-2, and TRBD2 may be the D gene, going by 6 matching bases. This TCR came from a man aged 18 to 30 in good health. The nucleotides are TGTGCCAGCAGTCGCGGGGCTAGCGCGGCCGGGGAGCTGTTTTTT. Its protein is CASSRGASAAGELFF.